A single T cell receptor (beta chain) is shown here with its context. The data belong to a study of shared clonotypes between healthy human individuals. V lost 5 bases and J lost 8, with 16 bases in between. Germline CDR1 reads SGHAT; CDR2 reads FQNNGV. CDR3 length equals 14 residues. Assay execution proceeded at the deep level. Method: immunoSEQ multiplex PCR; TCRdb's copy keeps in-frame clones and lacks some. The sample includes under 700,000 clones, around 95% of them seen just once. CD45RO-negative cells were positively selected for CCR7, leaving out terminally differentiated effector memory CD45RA+ cells.

The TCR sequence derives from a woman aged 25-40 years in good health. The sample taken for sequencing was naive CD8+ T cells sorted from blood. The chain uses TRBV11-2 and TRBJ2-1; D call uncertain. CDR3 bases: TGTGCCAGCAGCCCTCGGACCCAGGTCTATGAGCAGTTCTTC. Translating gives CASSPRTQVYEQFF.